Following are 4 T cell receptor beta chains from one sample sequenced in a study of T cells after yellow fever vaccination. Each CDR3 protein is one row after TCRdb ran MiXCR on the 5' RACE reads. The data show 230,000 or so distinct CDR3 sequences, about 3.5% seen once. The sample consisted of PBMCs, taken 15 days after the yellow fever booster vaccination. Receptors were obtained from a man younger than 35 who received the YFV17D yellow fever vaccine.

This clonotype was picked up many times. The genes are TRBV5-1 and TRBJ2-6, with TRBD2 as a possible D gene (6 bases). CDR1 is SGHRS and CDR2 is YFSETQ in the germline V gene. Between the trimmed V and J ends, which lost 9 bases and 7 bases, there was a span of 17 bases. This CDR3 contains 14 residues. CDR3 sequence: CATSDSLGANVLTF. In DNA form, the CDR3 reads TGCGCCACTAGCGACAGCCTCGGCGCCAACGTCCTGACTTTC.

This clonotype was recorded at least ten times. The chain has TRBV5-1 and TRBJ2-3; perhaps TRBD2 as D (7 bases). CDR3 size: 15 residues. Germline assignment: CDR1 SGHRS and CDR2 YFSETQ. V was pared by 3 bases and J by 8 bases, with 19 bases between. CDR3 DNA sequence: TGCGCCAGCAGCTCGGGGGGCCCCCCCACGGGTACGCAGTATTTT. It translates to CASSSGGPPTGTQYF.

This clonotype was found many times. The chain recombines TRBV5-1 with TRBJ2-5; D remains unclear. The CDR3 runs 15 residues. Germline V gene lookup returns CDR1 SGHRS and CDR2 YFSETQ. Trimming took off 0 bases at V and 2 bases at J, with 11 bases between the two ends. This CDR3 is CASSLAGTEQETQYF. The CDR3 DNA sequence: TGCGCCAGCAGCTTGGCCGGTACAGAACAAGAGACCCAGTACTTC.

This clonotype has ten or more counts. The chain couples TRBV6-1 to TRBJ2-7; 8 positions match TRBD2. The CDR3 has 13 amino acids. V dropped 5 bases and J dropped 4; count of bases not matched to a gene: 4. The germline V gene has CDR1 MNHNS and CDR2 SASEGT. CDR3: CASSLASGYEQYV. CDR3 DNA: TGTGCCAGCAGTCTCGCTAGCGGGTACGAGCAGTACGTC.